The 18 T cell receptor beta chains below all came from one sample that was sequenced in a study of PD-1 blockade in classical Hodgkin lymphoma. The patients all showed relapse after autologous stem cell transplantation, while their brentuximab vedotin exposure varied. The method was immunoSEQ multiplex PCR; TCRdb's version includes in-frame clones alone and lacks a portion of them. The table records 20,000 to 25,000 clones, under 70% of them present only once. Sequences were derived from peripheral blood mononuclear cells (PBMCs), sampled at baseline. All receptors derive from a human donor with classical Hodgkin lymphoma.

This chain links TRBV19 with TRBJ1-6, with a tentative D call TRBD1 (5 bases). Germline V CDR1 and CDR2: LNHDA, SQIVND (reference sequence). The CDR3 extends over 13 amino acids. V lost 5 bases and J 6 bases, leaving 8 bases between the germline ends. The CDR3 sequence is CASSPGTNSPLHF. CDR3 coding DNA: TGTGCCAGTAGTCCCGGGACTAATTCACCCCTCCACTTT.

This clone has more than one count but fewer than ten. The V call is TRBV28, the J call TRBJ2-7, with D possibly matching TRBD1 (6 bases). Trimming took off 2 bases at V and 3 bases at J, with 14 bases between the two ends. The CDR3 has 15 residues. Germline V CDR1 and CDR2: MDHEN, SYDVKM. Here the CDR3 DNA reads TGTGCCAGCAGTTTAAGCGGACAGACCCTCTACGAGCAGTACTTC. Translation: CASSLSGQTLYEQYF.

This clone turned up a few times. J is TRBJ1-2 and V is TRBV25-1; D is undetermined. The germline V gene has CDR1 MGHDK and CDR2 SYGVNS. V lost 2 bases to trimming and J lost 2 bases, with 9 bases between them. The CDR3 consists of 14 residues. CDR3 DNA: TGTGCCAGCAGTGAAGATGGAGGGAACTATGGCTACACCTTC. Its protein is CASSEDGGNYGYTF.

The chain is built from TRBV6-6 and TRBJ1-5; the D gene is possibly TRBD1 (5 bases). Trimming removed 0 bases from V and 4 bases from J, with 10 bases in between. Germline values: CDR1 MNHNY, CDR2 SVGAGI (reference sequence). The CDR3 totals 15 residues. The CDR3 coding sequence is TGTGCCAGCAGTTACTCAAGACAGCTAAATCAGCCCCAGCATTTT. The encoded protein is CASSYSRQLNQPQHF.

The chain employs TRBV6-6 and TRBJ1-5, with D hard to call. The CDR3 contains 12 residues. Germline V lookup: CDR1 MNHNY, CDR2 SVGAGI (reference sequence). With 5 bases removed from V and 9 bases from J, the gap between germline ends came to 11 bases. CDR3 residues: CASSGGFGPQHF. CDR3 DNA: TGTGCCAGCAGTGGTGGTTTCGGGCCCCAGCATTTT.

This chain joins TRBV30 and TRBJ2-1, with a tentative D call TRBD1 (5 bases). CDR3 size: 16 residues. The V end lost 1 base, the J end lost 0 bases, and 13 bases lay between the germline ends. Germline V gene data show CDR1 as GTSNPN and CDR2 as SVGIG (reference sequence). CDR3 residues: CAWSGGGGRSYNEQFF. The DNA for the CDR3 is TGTGCCTGGAGTGGGGGCGGCGGACGCTCCTACAATGAGCAGTTCTTC.

Here the CDR3 reads CASSLTRESDTQYF. In DNA, the CDR3 is TGTGCCAGCAGCTTAACCAGGGAGTCAGATACGCAGTATTTT. The rearrangement links TRBV7-9 to TRBJ2-3; D might be TRBD1 or TRBD2, each matching 5 bases. The length of the CDR3 is 14 residues. V lost 2 bases and J lost 4, with 10 bases in between. Per germline, CDR1 SEHNR and CDR2 FQNEAQ (reference sequence).

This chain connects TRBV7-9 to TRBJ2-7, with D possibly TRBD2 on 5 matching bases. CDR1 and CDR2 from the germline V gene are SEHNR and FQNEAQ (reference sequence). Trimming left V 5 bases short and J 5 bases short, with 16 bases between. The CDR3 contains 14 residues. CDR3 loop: CASSLSLPGNEQYF. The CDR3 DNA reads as TGTGCCAGCAGCCTCTCTCTACCGGGGAACGAGCAGTACTTC.

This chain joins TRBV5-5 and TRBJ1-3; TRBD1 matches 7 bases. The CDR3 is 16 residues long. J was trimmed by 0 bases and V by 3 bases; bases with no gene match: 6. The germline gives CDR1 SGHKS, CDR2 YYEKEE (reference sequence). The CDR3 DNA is TGTGCCAGCAGCTCCAGACAGGGCGACTCTGGAAACACCATATATTTT. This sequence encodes CASSSRQGDSGNTIYF.

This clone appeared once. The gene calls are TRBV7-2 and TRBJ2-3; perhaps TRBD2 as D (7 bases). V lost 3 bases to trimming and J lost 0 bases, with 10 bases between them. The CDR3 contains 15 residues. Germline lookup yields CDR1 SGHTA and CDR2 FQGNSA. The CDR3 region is CASSLWGGSTDTQYF. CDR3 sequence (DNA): TGTGCCAGCAGCTTGTGGGGGGGCAGCACAGATACGCAGTATTTT.

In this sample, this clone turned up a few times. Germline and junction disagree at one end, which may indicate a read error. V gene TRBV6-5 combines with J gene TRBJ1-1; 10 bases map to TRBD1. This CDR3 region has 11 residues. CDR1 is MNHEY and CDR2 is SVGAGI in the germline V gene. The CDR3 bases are TGTGCCAGCAGTACGGACAGGGGGTTGCTCTTT. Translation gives CASSTDRGLLF.

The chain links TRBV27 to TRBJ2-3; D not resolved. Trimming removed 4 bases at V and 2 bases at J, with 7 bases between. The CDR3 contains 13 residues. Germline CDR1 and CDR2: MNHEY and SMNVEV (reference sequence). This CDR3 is CASSSLNTDTQYF. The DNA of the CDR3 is TGTGCCAGCAGTTCACTTAACACAGATACGCAGTATTTT.

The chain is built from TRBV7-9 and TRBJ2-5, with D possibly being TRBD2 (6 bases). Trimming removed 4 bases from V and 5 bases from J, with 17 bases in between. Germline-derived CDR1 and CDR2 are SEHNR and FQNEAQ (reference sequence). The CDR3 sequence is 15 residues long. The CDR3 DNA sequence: TGTGCCAGCAGCTCCACTAGCAGCCCCGGGGAGACCCAGTACTTC. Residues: CASSSTSSPGETQYF.

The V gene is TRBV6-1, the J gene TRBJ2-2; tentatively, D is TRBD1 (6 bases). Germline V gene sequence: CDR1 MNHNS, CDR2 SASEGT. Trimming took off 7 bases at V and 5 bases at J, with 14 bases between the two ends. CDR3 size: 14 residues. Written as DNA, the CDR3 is TGTGCCAGCATTTTACAGGGTTTTACCGGGGAGCTGTTTTTT. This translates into CASILQGFTGELFF.

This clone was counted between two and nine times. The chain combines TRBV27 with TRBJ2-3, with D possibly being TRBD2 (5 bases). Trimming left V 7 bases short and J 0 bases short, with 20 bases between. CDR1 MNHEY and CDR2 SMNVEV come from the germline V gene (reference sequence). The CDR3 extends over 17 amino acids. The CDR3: CASIPSFLIPSTDTQYF. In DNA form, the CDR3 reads TGTGCCAGCATCCCTAGCTTCCTAATTCCTAGCACAGATACGCAGTATTTT.

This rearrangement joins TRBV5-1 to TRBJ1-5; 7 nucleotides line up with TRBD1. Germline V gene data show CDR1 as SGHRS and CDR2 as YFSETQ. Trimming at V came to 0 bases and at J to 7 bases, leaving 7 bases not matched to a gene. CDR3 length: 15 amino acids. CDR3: CASSLVPGGIQPQHF. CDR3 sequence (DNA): TGCGCCAGCAGCTTGGTTCCAGGGGGTATCCAGCCCCAGCATTTT.

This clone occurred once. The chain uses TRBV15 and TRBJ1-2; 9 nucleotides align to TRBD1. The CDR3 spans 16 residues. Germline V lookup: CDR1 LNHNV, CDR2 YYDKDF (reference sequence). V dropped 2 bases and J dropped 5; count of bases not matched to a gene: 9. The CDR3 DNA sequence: TGTGCCACCAGCAGACCGACAGGGGGAGCCCCTTATGGCTACACCTTC. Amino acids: CATSRPTGGAPYGYTF.

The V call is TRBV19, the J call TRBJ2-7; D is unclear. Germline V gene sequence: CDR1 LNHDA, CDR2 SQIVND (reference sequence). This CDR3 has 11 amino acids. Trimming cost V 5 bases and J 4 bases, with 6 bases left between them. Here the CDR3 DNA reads TGTGCCAGTAGTGGTCGGTACGAGCAGTACTTC. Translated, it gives CASSGRYEQYF.